This T cell receptor (beta chain) was documented in a study of molecular identifiers for immune sequencing clone quantification. TCRdb passed the PCR reads through MiXCR, listing each CDR3 protein once. The sample has more than 300,000 distinct CDR3 sequences, around a fifth seen once. Trimming took off 4 bases at V and 4 bases at J, with 7 bases between the two ends. The CDR3 consists of 12 residues. CDR1 is SGDLS, CDR2 YYNGEE, per germline. This clonotype was seen at least ten times. The clonotype was recovered from a human donor in good health. Some libraries in this study had Jurkat cell RNA spiked in. Material: naive CD8+ T cells from blood, with Jurkat cell RNA spiked in. Subset indicated: FACS-sorted CD8+CD4-CCR7+CD45RA+ naive T cells. The chain links TRBV9 to TRBJ2-3; D unresolved. The CDR3 spells CASSNYPDTQYF. CDR3 nucleotides: TGTGCCAGCAGCAACTACCCAGATACGCAGTATTTT.